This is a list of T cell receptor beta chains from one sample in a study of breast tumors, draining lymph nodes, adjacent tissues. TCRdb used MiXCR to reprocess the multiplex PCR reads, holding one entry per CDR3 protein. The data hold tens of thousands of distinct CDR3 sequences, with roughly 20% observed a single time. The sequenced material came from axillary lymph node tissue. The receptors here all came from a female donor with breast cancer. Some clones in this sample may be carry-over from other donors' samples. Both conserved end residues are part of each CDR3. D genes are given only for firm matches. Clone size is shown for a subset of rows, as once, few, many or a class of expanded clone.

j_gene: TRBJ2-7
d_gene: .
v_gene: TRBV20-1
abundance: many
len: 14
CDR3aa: CSARDLDGTGEQYF
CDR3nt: TGCAGTGCTAGAGACTTGGACGGTACGGGCGAGCAGTACTTC

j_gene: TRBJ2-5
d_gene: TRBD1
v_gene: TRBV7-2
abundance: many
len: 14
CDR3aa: CASSSSGGWKTQYF
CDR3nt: TGTGCCAGCAGCTCATCAGGGGGCTGGAAGACCCAGTACTTC

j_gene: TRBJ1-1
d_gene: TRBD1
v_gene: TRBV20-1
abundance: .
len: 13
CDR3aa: CSATRQGRTEAFF
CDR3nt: TGCAGTGCTACCCGACAGGGACGAACTGAAGCTTTCTTT

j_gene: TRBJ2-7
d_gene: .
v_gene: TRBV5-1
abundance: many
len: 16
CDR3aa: CASSLFRPGSSYEQYF
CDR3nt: TGCGCCAGCAGCCTATTTCGACCAGGTAGCTCCTACGAGCAGTACTTC

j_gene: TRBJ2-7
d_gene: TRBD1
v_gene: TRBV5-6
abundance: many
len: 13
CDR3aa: CASSLGQGREQYF
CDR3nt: TGTGCCAGCAGCTTGGGACAGGGTAGGGAGCAGTACTTC

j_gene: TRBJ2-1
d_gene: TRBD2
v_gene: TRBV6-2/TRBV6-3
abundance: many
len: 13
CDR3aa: CASSEREFNEQFF
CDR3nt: TGTGCCAGCAGCGAGCGGGAGTTTAATGAGCAGTTCTTC

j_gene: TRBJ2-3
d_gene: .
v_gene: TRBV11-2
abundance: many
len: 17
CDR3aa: CASSLEGWRGAADTQYF
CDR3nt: TGTGCCAGCAGCTTAGAAGGGTGGAGGGGGGCAGCAGATACGCAGTATTTT

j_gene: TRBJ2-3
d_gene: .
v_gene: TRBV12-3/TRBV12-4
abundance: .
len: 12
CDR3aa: CASGLTTDTQYF
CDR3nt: TGTGCCAGCGGTTTGACAACGGATACGCAGTATTTT

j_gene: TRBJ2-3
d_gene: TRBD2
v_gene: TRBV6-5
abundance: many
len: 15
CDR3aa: CASSSSGGPTDTQYF
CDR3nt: TGTGCCAGCAGTTCCTCGGGAGGACCGACAGATACGCAGTATTTT

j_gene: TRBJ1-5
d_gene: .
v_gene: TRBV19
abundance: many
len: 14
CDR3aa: CASSNQGTGQPQHF
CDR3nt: TGTGCCAGTAGTAACCAGGGAACGGGCCAGCCCCAGCATTTT

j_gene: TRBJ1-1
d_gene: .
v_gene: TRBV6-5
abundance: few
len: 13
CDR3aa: CASSYKGTTEAFF
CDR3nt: TGTGCCAGCAGTTACAAGGGGACGACTGAAGCTTTCTTT

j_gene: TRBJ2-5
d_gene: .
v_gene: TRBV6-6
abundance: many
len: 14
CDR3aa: CASRSRRDQETQYF
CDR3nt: TGTGCCAGCAGATCCCGGAGGGACCAAGAGACCCAGTACTTC

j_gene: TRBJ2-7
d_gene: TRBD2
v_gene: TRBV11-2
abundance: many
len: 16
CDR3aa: CASSFRLAGAFYEQYF
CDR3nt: TGTGCCAGCAGCTTCCGACTAGCGGGAGCTTTCTACGAGCAGTACTTC

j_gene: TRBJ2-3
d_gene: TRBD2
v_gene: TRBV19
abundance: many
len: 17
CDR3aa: CASKTGASGSGGDTQYF
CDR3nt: TGTGCCAGCAAAACAGGGGCTAGCGGGAGTGGGGGAGATACGCAGTATTTT

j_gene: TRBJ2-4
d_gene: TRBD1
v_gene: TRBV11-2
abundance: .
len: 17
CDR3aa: CASSLTGQTGEGGIQYF
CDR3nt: TGTGCCAGCAGCTTAACGGGACAGACAGGGGAAGGCGGCATTCAGTACTTC

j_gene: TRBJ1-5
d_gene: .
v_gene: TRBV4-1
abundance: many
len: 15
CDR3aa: CASSPRTGAGQPQHF
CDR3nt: TGCGCCAGCAGCCCCCGGACTGGGGCGGGACAGCCCCAGCATTTT

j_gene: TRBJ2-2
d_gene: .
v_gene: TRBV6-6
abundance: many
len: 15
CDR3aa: CASSSSAKKAGELFF
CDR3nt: TGTGCCAGCAGTTCCTCAGCGAAAAAGGCCGGGGAGCTGTTTTTT

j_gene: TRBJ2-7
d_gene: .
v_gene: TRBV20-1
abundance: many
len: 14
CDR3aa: CSAEVHASSYEQYF
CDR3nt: TGCAGTGCCGAGGTACACGCTAGCTCCTACGAGCAGTACTTC

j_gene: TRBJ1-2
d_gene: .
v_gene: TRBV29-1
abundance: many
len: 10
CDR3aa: CSTEESGYTF
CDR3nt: TGCAGTACGGAGGAATCTGGCTACACCTTC

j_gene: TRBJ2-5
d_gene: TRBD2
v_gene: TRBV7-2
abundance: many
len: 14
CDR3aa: CASSHPGRGETQYF
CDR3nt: TGTGCCAGCAGCCACCCCGGGAGGGGAGAGACCCAGTACTTC

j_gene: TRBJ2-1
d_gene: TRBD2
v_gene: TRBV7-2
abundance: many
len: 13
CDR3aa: CASSLESGIIGFF
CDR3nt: TGTGCCAGCAGCTTAGAGAGCGGGATCATCGGGTTCTTC

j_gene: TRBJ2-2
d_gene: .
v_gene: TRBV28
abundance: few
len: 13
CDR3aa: CASSSSNTGELFF
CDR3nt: TGTGCCAGCAGTTCGTCGAACACCGGGGAGCTGTTTTTT

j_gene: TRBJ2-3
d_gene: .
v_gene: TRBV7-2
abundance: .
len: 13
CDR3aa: CASSPPRKDTRYF
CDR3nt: TGTGCCAGCAGCCCTCCTAGAAAAGATACGCGGTATTTT

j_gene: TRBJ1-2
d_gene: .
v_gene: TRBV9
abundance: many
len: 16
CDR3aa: CASSVARGGPDYGYTF
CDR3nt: TGTGCCAGCAGCGTAGCTCGGGGGGGCCCTGACTATGGCTACACCTTC

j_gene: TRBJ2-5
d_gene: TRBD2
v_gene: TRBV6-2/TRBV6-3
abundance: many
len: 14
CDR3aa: CASSSGRASETQYF
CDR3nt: TGTGCCAGCAGTTCCGGGAGGGCCTCGGAGACCCAGTACTTC

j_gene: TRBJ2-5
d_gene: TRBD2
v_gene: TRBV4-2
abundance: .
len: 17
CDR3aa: CANSQELAGTFGETQYF
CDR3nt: TGTGCCAACAGCCAAGAGCTAGCGGGAACCTTTGGTGAGACCCAGTACTTC

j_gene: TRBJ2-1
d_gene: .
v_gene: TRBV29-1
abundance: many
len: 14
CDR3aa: CSTNRMAIYNEQFF
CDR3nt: TGCAGCACAAACAGGATGGCTATATACAATGAGCAGTTCTTC

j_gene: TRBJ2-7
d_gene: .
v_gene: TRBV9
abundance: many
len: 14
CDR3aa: CASSVGQRPYEQYF
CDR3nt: TGTGCCAGCAGCGTAGGACAGCGACCCTACGAGCAGTACTTC

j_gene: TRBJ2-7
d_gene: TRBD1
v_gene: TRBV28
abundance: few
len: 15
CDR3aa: CASSSTGTGRYEQYF
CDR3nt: TGTGCCAGCAGCTCGACCGGGACAGGGAGGTACGAGCAGTACTTC

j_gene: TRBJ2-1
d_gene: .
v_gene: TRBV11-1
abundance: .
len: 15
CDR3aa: CASSSLLGGYNEQFF
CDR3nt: TGTGCCAGCAGCTCTCTACTAGGGGGGTACAATGAGCAGTTCTTC

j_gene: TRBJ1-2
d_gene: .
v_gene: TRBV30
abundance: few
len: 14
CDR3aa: CAWSRRVQGYGYTF
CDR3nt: TGTGCCTGGAGTCGGCGGGTACAGGGCTATGGCTACACCTTC

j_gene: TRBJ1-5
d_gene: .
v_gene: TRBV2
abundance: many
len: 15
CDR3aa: CASSLDRSHNQPQHF
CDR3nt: TGTGCCAGCAGTTTAGACAGGAGCCACAATCAGCCCCAGCATTTT

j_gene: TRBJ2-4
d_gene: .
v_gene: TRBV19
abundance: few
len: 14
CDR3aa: CASSIPLAKNIQYF
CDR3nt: TGTGCCAGTAGTATTCCCCTAGCCAAAAACATTCAGTACTTC

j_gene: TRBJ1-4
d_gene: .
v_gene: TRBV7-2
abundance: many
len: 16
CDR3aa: CASSLGGGVANEKLFF
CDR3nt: TGTGCCAGCAGCCTCGGGGGGGGGGTGGCTAATGAAAAACTGTTTTTT

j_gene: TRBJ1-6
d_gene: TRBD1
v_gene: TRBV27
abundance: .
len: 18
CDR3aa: CASSLVFRGTRYNSPLHF
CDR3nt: TGTGCCAGCAGTTTAGTGTTCAGGGGGACGCGTTATAATTCACCCCTCCACTTT

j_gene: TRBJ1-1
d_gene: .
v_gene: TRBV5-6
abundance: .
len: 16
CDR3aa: CASSLGSTWENTEAFF
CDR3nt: TGTGCCAGCAGCTTGGGGTCCACCTGGGAAAACACTGAAGCTTTCTTT

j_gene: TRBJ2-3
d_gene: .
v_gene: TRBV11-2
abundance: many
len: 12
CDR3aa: CASSPAADTQYF
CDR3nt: TGTGCCAGCAGCCCGGCTGCAGATACGCAGTATTTT

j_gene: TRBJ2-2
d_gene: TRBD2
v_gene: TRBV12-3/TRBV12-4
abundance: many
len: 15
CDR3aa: CASSPLAGVTGELFF
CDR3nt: TGTGCCAGCAGCCCTTTAGCGGGAGTCACCGGGGAGCTGTTTTTT

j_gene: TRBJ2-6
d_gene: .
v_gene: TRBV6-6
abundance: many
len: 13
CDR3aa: CASVVTGANVLTF
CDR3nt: TGTGCCAGCGTCGTGACTGGGGCCAACGTCCTGACTTTC

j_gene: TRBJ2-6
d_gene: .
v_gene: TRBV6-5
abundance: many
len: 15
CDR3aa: CASSYYGEGANVLTF
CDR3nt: TGTGCCAGCAGTTACTACGGGGAGGGGGCCAACGTCCTGACTTTC

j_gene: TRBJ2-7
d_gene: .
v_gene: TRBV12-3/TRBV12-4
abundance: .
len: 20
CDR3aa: CASSLAPGVLRGAEGLEQYF
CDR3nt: TGTGCCAGCAGTTTAGCGCCGGGGGTCCTAAGGGGGGCGGAGGGGCTGGAGCAGTACTTC

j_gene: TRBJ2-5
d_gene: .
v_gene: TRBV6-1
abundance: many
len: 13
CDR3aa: CASTPGLEETQYF
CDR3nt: TGTGCCAGCACCCCGGGACTCGAAGAGACCCAGTACTTC

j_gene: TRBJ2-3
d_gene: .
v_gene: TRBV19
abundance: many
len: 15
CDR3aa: CASSPTGSTTDTQYF
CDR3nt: TGTGCCAGTAGCCCCACAGGGTCCACCACAGATACGCAGTATTTT

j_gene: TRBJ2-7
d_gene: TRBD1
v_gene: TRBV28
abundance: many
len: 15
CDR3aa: CASSPTGTGYYEQYF
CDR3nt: TGTGCCAGCAGTCCCACCGGGACAGGGTATTACGAGCAGTACTTC

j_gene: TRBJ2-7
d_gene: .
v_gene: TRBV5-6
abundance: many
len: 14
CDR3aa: CASSAILEFYEQYF
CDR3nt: TGTGCCAGCAGCGCCATCCTAGAGTTCTACGAGCAGTACTTC

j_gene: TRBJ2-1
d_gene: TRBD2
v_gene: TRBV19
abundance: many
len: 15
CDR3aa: CASSIPSGRASEQFF
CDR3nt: TGTGCCAGTAGTATCCCTAGCGGGAGGGCCAGTGAGCAGTTCTTC

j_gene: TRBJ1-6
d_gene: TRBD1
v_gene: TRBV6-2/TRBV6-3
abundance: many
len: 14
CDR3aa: CASSRDSFNSPLHF
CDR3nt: TGTGCCAGCAGCCGGGACAGCTTTAATTCACCCCTCCACTTT

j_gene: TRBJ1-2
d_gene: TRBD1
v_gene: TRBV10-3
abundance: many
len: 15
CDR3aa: CAAGQGATNPYGYTF
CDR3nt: TGTGCCGCGGGACAGGGGGCGACTAACCCCTATGGCTACACCTTC

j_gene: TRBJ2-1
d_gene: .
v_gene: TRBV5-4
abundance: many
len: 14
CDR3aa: CASSLGGGRNEQFF
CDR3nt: TGTGCCAGCAGCTTGGGAGGTGGGCGGAATGAGCAGTTCTTC